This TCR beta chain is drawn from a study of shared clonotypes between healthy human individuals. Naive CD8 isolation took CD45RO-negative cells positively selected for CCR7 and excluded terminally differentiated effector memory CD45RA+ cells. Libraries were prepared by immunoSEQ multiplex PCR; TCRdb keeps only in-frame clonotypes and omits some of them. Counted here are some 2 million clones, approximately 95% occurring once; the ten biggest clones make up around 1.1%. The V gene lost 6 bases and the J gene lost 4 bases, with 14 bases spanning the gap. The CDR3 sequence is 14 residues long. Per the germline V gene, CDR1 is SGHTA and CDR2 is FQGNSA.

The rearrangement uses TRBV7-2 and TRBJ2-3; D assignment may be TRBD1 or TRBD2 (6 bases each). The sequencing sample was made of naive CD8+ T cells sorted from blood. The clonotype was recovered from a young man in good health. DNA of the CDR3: TGTGCCAGCAGACCGGAAGGGGGGCCAGATACGCAGTATTTT. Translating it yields CASRPEGGPDTQYF.